This TCR beta chain was documented in a study of blood T cell repertoires in COVID-19. In germline, CDR1 is MGHDK, CDR2 SYGVNS. Trimming left V 1 base short and J 4 bases short, with 8 bases between. CDR3 length: 14 residues. Using immunoSEQ multiplex PCR, the repertoire was profiled, and TCRdb retains in-frame clones only, with some absent. The sample shows approximately 99,000 clones, 79% of them seen only once. The chain employs TRBV25-1 and TRBJ1-5, with no clear D. The receptor was isolated from a woman older than 75 with active or convalescent COVID-19. Specimen: peripheral blood. The CDR3 protein is CASSELGGNQPQHF. In nucleotides, the CDR3 is TGTGCCAGCAGTGAATTAGGCGGGAATCAGCCCCAGCATTTT.